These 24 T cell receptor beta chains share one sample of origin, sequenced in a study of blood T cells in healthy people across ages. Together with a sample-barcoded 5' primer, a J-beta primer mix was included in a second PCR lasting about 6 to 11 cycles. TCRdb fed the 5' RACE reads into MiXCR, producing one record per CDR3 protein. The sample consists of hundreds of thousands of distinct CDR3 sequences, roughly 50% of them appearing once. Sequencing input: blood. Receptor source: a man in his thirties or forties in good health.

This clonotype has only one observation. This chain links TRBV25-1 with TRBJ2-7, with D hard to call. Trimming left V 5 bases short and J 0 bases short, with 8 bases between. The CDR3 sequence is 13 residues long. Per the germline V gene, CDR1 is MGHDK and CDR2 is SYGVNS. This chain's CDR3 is CASSQTDSYEQYF. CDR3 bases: TGTGCCAGCAGTCAAACAGACTCCTACGAGCAGTACTTC.

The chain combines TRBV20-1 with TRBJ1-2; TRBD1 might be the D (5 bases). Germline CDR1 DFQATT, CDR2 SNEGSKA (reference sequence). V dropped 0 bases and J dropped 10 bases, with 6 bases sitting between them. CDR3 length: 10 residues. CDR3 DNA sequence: TGCAGTGCTAGAGAGGGGACCTACACCTTC. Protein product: CSAREGTYTF.

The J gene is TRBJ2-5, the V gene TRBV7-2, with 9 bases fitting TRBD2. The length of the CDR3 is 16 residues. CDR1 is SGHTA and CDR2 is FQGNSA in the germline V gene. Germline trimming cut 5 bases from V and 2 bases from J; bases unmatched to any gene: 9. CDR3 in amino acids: CASSPHFLAGQETQYF. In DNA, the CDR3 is TGTGCCAGCAGCCCCCATTTCCTAGCGGGACAAGAGACCCAGTACTTC. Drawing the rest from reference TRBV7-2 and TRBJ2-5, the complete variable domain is GAGVSQSPSNKVTEKGKDVELRCDPISGHTALYWYRQSLGQGLEFLIYFQGNSAPDKSGLPSDRFSAERTGGSVSTLTIQRTQQEDSAVYLCASSPHFLAGQETQYFGPGTRLLVL.

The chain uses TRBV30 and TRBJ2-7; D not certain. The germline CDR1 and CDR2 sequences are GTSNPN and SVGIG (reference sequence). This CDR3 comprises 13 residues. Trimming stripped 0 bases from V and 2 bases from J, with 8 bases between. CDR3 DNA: TGTGCCTGGAGTGTTAAGGGTACCTACGAGCAGTACTTC. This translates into CAWSVKGTYEQYF.

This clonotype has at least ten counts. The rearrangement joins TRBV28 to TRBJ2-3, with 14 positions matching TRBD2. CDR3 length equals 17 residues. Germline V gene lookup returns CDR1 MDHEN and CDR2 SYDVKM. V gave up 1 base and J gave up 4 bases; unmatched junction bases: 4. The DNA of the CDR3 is TGTGCCAGCAGTTTATCAAAGACTAGCGGGAGGGCAGATACGCAGTATTTT. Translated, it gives CASSLSKTSGRADTQYF. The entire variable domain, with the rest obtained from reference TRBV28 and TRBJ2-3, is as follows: DVKVTQSSRYLVKRTGEKVFLECVQDMDHENMFWYRQDPGLGLRLIYFSYDVKMKEKGDIPEGYSVSREKKERFSLILESASTNQTSMYLCASSLSKTSGRADTQYFGPGTRLTVL.

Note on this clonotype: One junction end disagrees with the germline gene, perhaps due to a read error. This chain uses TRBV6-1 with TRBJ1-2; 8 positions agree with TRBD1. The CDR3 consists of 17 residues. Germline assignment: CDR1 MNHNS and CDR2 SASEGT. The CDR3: CASSEGISGTGSYGYTF. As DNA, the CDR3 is TGTGCCAGCAGCGAAGGTATATCAGGGACAGGATCGTATGGCTACACCTTC.

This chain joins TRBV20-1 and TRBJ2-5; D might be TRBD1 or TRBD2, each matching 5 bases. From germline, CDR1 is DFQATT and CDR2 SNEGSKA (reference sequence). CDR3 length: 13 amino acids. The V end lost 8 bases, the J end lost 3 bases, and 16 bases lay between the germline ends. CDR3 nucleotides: TGCAGTAATCGGGGCTCAGGGAAAGAGACCCAGTACTTC. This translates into CSNRGSGKETQYF.

In DNA, the CDR3 is TGCGCCAGCAGCTCCGGGGGGGCCATAGAGGTGACCCAGTACTTC. Residues: CASSSGGAIEVTQYF. The chain carries TRBV5-1 and TRBJ2-5; 8 nucleotides align to TRBD2. From germline, CDR1 is SGHRS and CDR2 YFSETQ. Germline trimming cut 3 bases from V and 7 bases from J; bases unmatched to any gene: 11. This CDR3 has 15 amino acids.

The CDR3 loop is CASSLDGGTTYNEQFF. DNA for the CDR3: TGTGCCAGCAGCTTAGACGGCGGGACCACCTACAATGAGCAGTTCTTC. The chain recombines TRBV7-2 with TRBJ2-1; TRBD2 is a possible D gene (6 bases). Germline loops: CDR1 SGHTA, CDR2 FQGNSA. This CDR3 has 16 amino acids. V was shortened by 1 base and J by 2 bases, with 12 bases between the two germline ends.

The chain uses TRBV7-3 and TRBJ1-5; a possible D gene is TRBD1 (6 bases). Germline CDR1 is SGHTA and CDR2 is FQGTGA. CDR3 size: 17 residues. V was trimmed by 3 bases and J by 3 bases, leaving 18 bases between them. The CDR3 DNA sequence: TGTGCCAGCAGCTTTCTAGTAGGGGGGACAACCAATCAGCCCCAGCATTTT. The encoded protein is CASSFLVGGTTNQPQHF.

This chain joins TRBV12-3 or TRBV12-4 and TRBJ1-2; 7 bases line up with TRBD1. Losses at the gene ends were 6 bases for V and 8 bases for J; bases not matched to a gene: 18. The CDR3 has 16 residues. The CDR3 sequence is CASRTTKRRTGGGYTF. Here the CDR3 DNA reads TGTGCCAGCAGAACCACTAAAAGGAGGACAGGCGGCGGCTACACCTTC.

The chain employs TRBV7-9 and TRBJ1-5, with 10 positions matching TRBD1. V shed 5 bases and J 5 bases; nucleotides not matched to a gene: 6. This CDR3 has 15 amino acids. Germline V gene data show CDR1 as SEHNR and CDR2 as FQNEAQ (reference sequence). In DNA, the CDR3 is TGTGCCAGCAGCCCAGGACAGGGGGAATATCAGCCCCAGCATTTT. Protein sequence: CASSPGQGEYQPQHF.

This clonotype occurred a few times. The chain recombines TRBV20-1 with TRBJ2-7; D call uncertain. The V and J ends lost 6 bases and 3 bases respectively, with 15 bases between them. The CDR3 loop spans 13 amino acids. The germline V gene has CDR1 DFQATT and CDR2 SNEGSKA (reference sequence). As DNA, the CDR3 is TGCAGTGCCGCCCGGGTAGGAGACTACGAGCAGTACTTC. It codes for CSAARVGDYEQYF.

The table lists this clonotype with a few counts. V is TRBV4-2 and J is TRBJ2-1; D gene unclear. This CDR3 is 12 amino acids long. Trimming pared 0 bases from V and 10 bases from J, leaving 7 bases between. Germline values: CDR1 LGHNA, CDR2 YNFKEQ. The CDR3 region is CASSQENWEQFF. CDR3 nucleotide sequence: TGTGCCAGCAGCCAAGAGAATTGGGAGCAGTTCTTC.

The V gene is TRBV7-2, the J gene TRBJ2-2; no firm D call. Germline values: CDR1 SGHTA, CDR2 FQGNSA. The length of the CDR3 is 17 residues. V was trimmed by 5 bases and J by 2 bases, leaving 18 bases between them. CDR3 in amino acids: CASSLRYSPLNTGELFF. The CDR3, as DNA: TGTGCCAGCAGCCTACGATACAGCCCCTTAAACACCGGGGAGCTGTTTTTT.

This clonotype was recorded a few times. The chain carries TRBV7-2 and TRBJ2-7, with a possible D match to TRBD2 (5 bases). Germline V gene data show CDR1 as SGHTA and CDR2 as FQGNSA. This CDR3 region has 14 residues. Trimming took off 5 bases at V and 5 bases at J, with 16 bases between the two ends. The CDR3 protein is CASSPSITSHEQYF. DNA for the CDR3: TGTGCCAGCAGCCCTAGCATTACCAGCCACGAGCAGTACTTC.

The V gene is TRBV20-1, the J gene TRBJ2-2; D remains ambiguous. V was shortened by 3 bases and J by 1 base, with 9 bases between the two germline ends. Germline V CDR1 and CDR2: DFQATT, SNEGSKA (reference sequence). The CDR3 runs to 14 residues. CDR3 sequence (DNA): TGCAGTGCTAGCGGCCAGAGGAACACCGGGGAGCTGTTTTTT. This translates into CSASGQRNTGELFF.

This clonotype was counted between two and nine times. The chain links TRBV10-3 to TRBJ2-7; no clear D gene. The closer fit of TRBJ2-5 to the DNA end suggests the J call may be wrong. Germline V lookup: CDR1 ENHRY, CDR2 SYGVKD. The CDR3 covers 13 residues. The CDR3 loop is CAISESERGTQYF. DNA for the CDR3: TGTGCCATCAGTGAGTCTGAGCGTGGGACCCAGTACTTC.

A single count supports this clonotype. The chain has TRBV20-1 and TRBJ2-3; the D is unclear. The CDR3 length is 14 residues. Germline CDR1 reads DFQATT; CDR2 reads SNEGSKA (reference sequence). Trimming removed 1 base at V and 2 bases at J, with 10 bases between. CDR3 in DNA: TGCAGTGCTAGAGGTGCTACTACCACAGATACGCAGTATTTT. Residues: CSARGATTTDTQYF.

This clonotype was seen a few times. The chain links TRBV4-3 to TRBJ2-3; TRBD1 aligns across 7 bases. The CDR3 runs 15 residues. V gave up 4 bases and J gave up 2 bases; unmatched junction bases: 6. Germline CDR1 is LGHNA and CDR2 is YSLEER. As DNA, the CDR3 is TGCGCCAGCAGCCCAACACAGGGGCACACAGATACGCAGTATTTT. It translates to CASSPTQGHTDTQYF.

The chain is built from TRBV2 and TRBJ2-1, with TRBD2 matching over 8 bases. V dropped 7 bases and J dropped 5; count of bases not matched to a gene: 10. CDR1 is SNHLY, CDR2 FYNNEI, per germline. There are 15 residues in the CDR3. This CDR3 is CASKWSSGVNNEQFF. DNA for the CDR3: TGTGCCAGCAAGTGGAGTAGCGGGGTGAACAATGAGCAGTTCTTC.

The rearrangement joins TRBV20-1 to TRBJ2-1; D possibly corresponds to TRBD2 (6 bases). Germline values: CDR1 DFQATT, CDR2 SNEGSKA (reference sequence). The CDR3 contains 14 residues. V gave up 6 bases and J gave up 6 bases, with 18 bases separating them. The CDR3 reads CSAGTGGSSNEQFF. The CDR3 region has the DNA TGCAGTGCCGGCACCGGGGGTAGCAGCAATGAGCAGTTCTTC.

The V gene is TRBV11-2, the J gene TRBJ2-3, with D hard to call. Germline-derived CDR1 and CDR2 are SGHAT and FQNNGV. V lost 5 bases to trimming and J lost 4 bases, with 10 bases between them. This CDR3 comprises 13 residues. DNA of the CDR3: TGTGCCAGCAGCCCCGACCGTTCAGATACGCAGTATTTT. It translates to CASSPDRSDTQYF.

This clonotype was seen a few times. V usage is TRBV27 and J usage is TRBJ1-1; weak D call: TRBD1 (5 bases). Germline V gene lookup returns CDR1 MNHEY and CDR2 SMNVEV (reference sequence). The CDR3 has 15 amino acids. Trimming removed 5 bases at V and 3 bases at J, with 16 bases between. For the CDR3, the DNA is TGTGCCAGCAGTATGGCGGTGGGACTGCACACTGAAGCTTTCTTT. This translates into CASSMAVGLHTEAFF.